This TCR beta chain was captured in a study of cytomegalovirus exposure and HLA in healthy donors. Whole-study results and caveats: Most sequenced TCRs were rare (though some public TCRs occurred in many donors).

Germline CDR1 reads MDHEN; CDR2 reads SYDVKM. The CDR3 spans 15 residues. The V end lost 4 bases, the J end lost 1 base, and 11 bases lay between the germline ends. Turning to this clone: The antigen is undetermined.

TCRdb's copy holds only in-frame clones and misses some; the assay was immunoSEQ multiplex PCR. This sample has about 350,000 clones; about 85% occur once, and the top ten carry approximately 1%. This chain joins TRBV28 and TRBJ1-5; D ambiguous. The TCR sequence derives from a woman under 40 in good health and CMV-seropositive. Sequencing used PBMCs. CDR3 residues: CASSYPTESNQPQHF. The CDR3 DNA is TGTGCCAGCAGTTACCCGACGGAGAGCAATCAGCCCCAGCATTTT.